Listed below are T cell receptor beta chains from one sample, sequenced in a study of T cells after posttransplantation cyclophosphamide. Here immunoSEQ multiplex PCR was the method, and the copy in TCRdb shows in-frame clones only, minus some. The sample lists tens of thousands of clones; 90% were seen once. The material was PBMCs, obtained 62 days after allogeneic stem cell transplant with posttransplant cyclophosphamide. These receptors were taken from a male patient between 60 and 69 years old who received an allogeneic stem cell transplant from a related donor and was CMV-positive. Some T cells may trace back to the graft donor. Each CDR3 is given with its conserved first and last residue. Each record gives: clone size, D gene, V gene, J gene, CDR3 protein, CDR3 DNA. The D gene is left open where the match is weak. A row's size may be missing; if present it is once, few, many or a size class.

.,TRBD1,TRBV11-2,TRBJ2-3,CASRNGIAGGRDTQYF,TGTGCCAGCAGGAATGGGATCGCAGGGGGCCGGGATACGCAGTATTTT
.,TRBD1,TRBV4-2,TRBJ1-1,CASSQRTGNEAFF,TGTGCCAGCAGCCAACGGACAGGGAATGAAGCTTTCTTT
.,TRBD1,TRBV4-1,TRBJ2-1,CASSQRQGYNEQFF,TGCGCCAGCAGCCAACGACAGGGATACAATGAGCAGTTCTTC
.,TRBD1,TRBV18,TRBJ1-2,CASSPLRDSNYGYTF,TGTGCCAGCTCACCGCTCCGGGACAGTAACTATGGCTACACCTTC
once,TRBD2,TRBV19,TRBJ2-5,CASSQIAGAIQETQYF,TGTGCCAGTAGTCAGATAGCGGGGGCGATCCAAGAGACCCAGTACTTC
once,.,TRBV29-1,TRBJ1-1,CSANMAEAFF,TGCAGCGCGAACATGGCAGAAGCTTTCTTT
.,.,TRBV7-9,TRBJ2-7,CASSPLVARAEQYF,TGTGCCAGCAGCCCCCTCGTGGCGCGGGCCGAGCAGTACTTC
few,.,TRBV15,TRBJ1-2,CATSRGGQRYGYTF,TGTGCCACCAGCAGGGGTGGACAGCGCTATGGCTACACCTTC
.,TRBD1,TRBV6-6,TRBJ1-6,CASSSGQGRYNSPLHF,TGTGCCAGCAGTTCTGGACAGGGCCGCTATAATTCACCCCTCCACTTT
.,.,TRBV27,TRBJ1-1,CASSFARSDTEAFF,TGTGCCAGCAGTTTTGCCAGGTCGGACACTGAAGCTTTCTTT
once,.,TRBV7-2,TRBJ1-6,CASSLGWTVNSPLHF,TGTGCCAGCAGCTTAGGTTGGACAGTCAATTCACCCCTCCACTTT
.,TRBD2,TRBV5-8,TRBJ2-5,CASSWGGQETQYF,TGTGCCAGCAGCTGGGGGGGGCAAGAGACCCAGTACTTC
.,.,TRBV15,TRBJ2-7,CATSRFSGVEQYF,TGTGCCACCAGCAGATTCTCGGGGGTCGAGCAGTACTTC
.,.,TRBV6-6,TRBJ1-3,CASSYEAGNTIYF,TGTGCCAGCAGTTACGAGGCTGGAAACACCATATATTTT
.,TRBD2,TRBV15,TRBJ2-4,CATSRDLGGEDIQYF,TGTGCCACCAGCAGAGACCTGGGAGGGGAGGACATTCAGTACTTC
.,TRBD2,TRBV12-5,TRBJ2-2,CASGLVSGGAGPGELFF,TGTGCTAGTGGTTTGGTTAGCGGGGGGGCCGGCCCCGGGGAGCTGTTTTTT
.,.,TRBV5-1,TRBJ2-1,CASSLRPTRIFDNEQFF,TGCGCCAGCAGCTTGCGTCCGACTCGAATCTTTGACAATGAGCAGTTCTTC
.,.,TRBV12-5,TRBJ1-2,CASGLGGLEGYTF,TGTGCTAGTGGTTTGGGGGGGCTTGAGGGCTACACCTTC
.,TRBD1,TRBV6-5,TRBJ1-6,CASSYFDRGERSPLHF,TGTGCCAGCAGTTACTTCGACAGGGGAGAAAGATCACCCCTCCACTTT
.,.,TRBV6-5,TRBJ1-2,CASSYRGQPDYGYTF,TGTGCCAGCAGTTACAGAGGACAGCCCGACTATGGCTACACCTTC
.,TRBD1,TRBV19,TRBJ2-1,CASSIGTASYNEQFF,TGTGCCAGTAGTATCGGGACAGCCTCCTACAATGAGCAGTTCTTC
.,TRBD1,TRBV15,TRBJ2-5,CATQTGQGIQETQYF,TGTGCCACACAAACAGGACAGGGCATACAAGAGACCCAGTACTTC
.,.,TRBV6-5,TRBJ1-5,CASRLGAHQPQHF,TGTGCCAGCAGATTGGGGGCGCATCAGCCCCAGCATTTT
.,.,TRBV4-1,TRBJ1-1,CASSQDSGGTEAFF,TGCGCCAGCAGCCAAGATAGCGGGGGGACTGAAGCTTTCTTT
.,.,TRBV5-1,TRBJ1-1,CASSSIRGTEAFF,TGCGCCAGCAGCTCTATAAGGGGAACTGAAGCTTTCTTT
.,TRBD1,TRBV5-5,TRBJ1-4,CASSIGQGGTTNEKLFF,TGTGCCAGCAGCATCGGACAGGGGGGTACAACTAATGAAAAACTGTTTTTT
.,TRBD1,TRBV30,TRBJ1-5,CAWTPNFRQGGQPQHF,TGTGCCTGGACCCCGAATTTTAGACAGGGGGGTCAGCCCCAGCATTTT
.,.,TRBV13,TRBJ1-2,CASSLGYSRGYTF,TGTGCCAGCAGCTTAGGTTACAGCCGTGGCTACACCTTC
.,.,TRBV18,TRBJ1-1,CASSPQTGNTEAFF,TGTGCCAGCTCACCGCAAACAGGTAACACTGAAGCTTTCTTT
.,.,TRBV5-1,TRBJ2-7,CASSLGVQRRYEQYF,TGCGCCAGCAGCTTGGGTGTCCAAAGGAGGTACGAGCAGTACTTC
once,.,TRBV7-2,TRBJ1-2,CASSGGVGSVSGGYTF,TGTGCCAGCAGCGGAGGGGTGGGATCTGTTTCGGGAGGCTACACCTTC
.,TRBD1,TRBV5-1,TRBJ1-1,CASTKGATNTEAFF,TGCGCCAGCACGAAGGGGGCAACGAACACTGAAGCTTTCTTT
.,TRBD2,TRBV7-9,TRBJ2-5,CASSSRTSAQETQYF,TGTGCCAGCAGCTCTCGGACTAGCGCACAAGAGACCCAGTACTTC
.,.,TRBV9,TRBJ2-2,CASSSSGQYTGELFF,TGTGCCAGCAGCTCCTCCGGACAGTACACCGGGGAGCTGTTTTTT
.,TRBD1,TRBV30,TRBJ1-5,CAWSATGTGGRGSNQPQHF,TGTGCCTGGAGTGCAACCGGGACAGGGGGCAGGGGCAGCAATCAGCCCCAGCATTTT
.,TRBD1,TRBV7-9,TRBJ1-1,CASSFRDSNTEAFF,TGTGCCAGCAGCTTCCGGGACAGTAACACTGAAGCTTTCTTT
.,.,TRBV6-6,TRBJ1-1,CASSGQPNTEAFF,TGTGCCAGCTCAGGACAGCCGAACACTGAAGCTTTCTTT
.,TRBD2,TRBV7-6,TRBJ2-3,CASSSRLRGLVIDTQYF,TGTGCCAGCAGCTCCCGACTCCGGGGACTAGTTATCGATACGCAGTATTTT
.,TRBD2,TRBV6-6,TRBJ2-5,CASSNLAGGPETQYF,TGTGCCAGCAGTAACCTAGCGGGGGGGCCGGAGACCCAGTACTTC
.,TRBD1,TRBV11-2,TRBJ2-7,CASSSGTGIVPSSYEQYF,TGTGCCAGCAGCTCGGGGACAGGGATTGTCCCCTCCTCCTACGAGCAGTACTTC
once,.,TRBV7-9,TRBJ1-1,CASSLRGRDTEAFF,TGTGCCAGCAGCTTAAGGGGTAGGGATACTGAAGCTTTCTTT
.,.,TRBV6-6,TRBJ2-3,CASSYLSDTQYF,TGTGCCAGCAGTTACCTCTCAGATACGCAGTATTTT
.,.,TRBV5-1,TRBJ1-6,CASSSRQRDSPLHF,TGCGCCAGCAGCTCAAGACAGCGGGATTCACCCCTCCACTTT
.,.,TRBV30,TRBJ1-1,CAWSGVTEAFF,TGTGCCTGGAGTGGCGTTACTGAAGCTTTCTTT
.,TRBD2,TRBV5-6,TRBJ2-5,CASSSRLAGYGETQYF,TGTGCCAGCAGCTCCCGACTAGCGGGGTATGGGGAGACCCAGTACTTC